These T cell receptor beta chains were read from a single sample in a study of blood T cell repertoires in COVID-19. Assay: immunoSEQ multiplex PCR; the TCRdb copy retains only in-frame clones and omits some. The sample has around 54,000 clones, about 90% seen once. Sample: peripheral blood. Receptor source: a human donor in a cohort sampled during active COVID-19. Both conserved end residues are part of each CDR3. A D gene is named only where the DNA matches it firmly. Expanded clones are given a class, and other clones once, few, many or no size at all.

d_call,v_call,clone_size,j_call,cdr3_aa,cdr3_nt
TRBD2,TRBV7-9,few,TRBJ2-1,CASSLGGGRRLNEQFF,TGTGCCAGCAGCTTAGGTGGCGGGAGGCGCCTTAATGAGCAGTTCTTC
TRBD1,TRBV5-6,.,TRBJ1-4,CASSSRQGTEKLFF,TGTGCCAGCAGCTCTAGACAGGGGACCGAAAAACTGTTTTTT
.,TRBV18,.,TRBJ1-2,CASSTPRGGLNYGYTF,TGTGCCAGCTCAACACCCCGCGGTGGACTTAACTATGGCTACACCTTC
TRBD2,TRBV10-3,.,TRBJ2-1,CAISGSSGELSNEQFF,TGTGCCATCAGTGGGAGTAGCGGGGAATTGAGTAATGAGCAGTTCTTC
.,TRBV25-1,.,TRBJ1-6,CASSEWEGRSPLHF,TGTGCCAGCAGTGAATGGGAGGGGCGTTCACCCCTCCACTTT
.,TRBV24-1,once,TRBJ1-5,CATSGGSGSGQPQHF,TGTGCCACCAGTGGAGGGTCGGGGTCGGGGCAGCCCCAGCATTTT
.,TRBV4-2,.,TRBJ1-1,CASSQDPGDYDTEAFF,TGTGCCAGCAGCCAAGACCCGGGGGATTACGACACTGAAGCTTTCTTT
.,TRBV7-3,once,TRBJ2-1,CASSPFPGVVYNEQFF,TGTGCCAGCAGCCCCTTTCCGGGAGTGGTCTACAATGAGCAGTTCTTC
.,TRBV30,.,TRBJ2-5,CAWTGAALQETQYF,TGTGCCTGGACGGGAGCCGCACTCCAAGAGACCCAGTACTTC
.,TRBV4-1,.,TRBJ2-7,CASSQVKAIGSEQYF,TGCGCCAGCAGCCAAGTTAAGGCTATAGGGAGCGAGCAGTACTTC
.,TRBV2,.,TRBJ1-1,CASSDMGAVGRTFEAFF,TGTGCCAGCAGTGATATGGGCGCGGTGGGCAGGACATTTGAAGCTTTCTTT
.,TRBV27,.,TRBJ1-5,CASSFRDNQPQHF,TGTGCCAGCAGTTTCAGGGACAATCAGCCCCAGCATTTT
TRBD1,TRBV3-1/TRBV3-2,.,TRBJ2-7,CASSHGLGTGMVYEQYF,TGTGCCAGCAGCCATGGTTTGGGGACAGGTATGGTCTACGAGCAGTACTTC
.,TRBV15,.,TRBJ2-7,CATSRASKGRGAASDYEQYF,TGTGCCACCAGCAGAGCTTCAAAAGGGAGGGGGGCGGCTAGCGACTACGAGCAGTACTTC
TRBD1,TRBV19,.,TRBJ2-5,CASSRGTGILETQYF,TGTGCCAGTAGTAGGGGGACAGGGATACTAGAGACCCAGTACTTC
TRBD1,TRBV2,.,TRBJ1-2,CASSDVGGRYGYTF,TGTGCCAGCAGTGACGTAGGGGGCCGGTATGGCTACACCTTC
.,TRBV5-1,.,TRBJ2-2,CASSLAGGADTGELFF,TGCGCCAGCAGCTTGGCCGGGGGAGCGGACACCGGGGAGCTGTTTTTT
TRBD1,TRBV5-1,.,TRBJ2-2,CASSSGQITGELFF,TGCGCCAGCAGCTCGGGACAGATCACCGGGGAGCTGTTTTTT
TRBD1,TRBV6-5,.,TRBJ1-2,CASRTGTGGYGYTF,TGTGCCAGCCGAACCGGGACAGGGGGCTATGGCTACACCTTC
.,TRBV10-3,.,TRBJ1-1,CATLSSVNTEAFF,TGTGCCACTCTTTCGAGCGTGAACACTGAAGCTTTCTTT
TRBD2,TRBV10-3,.,TRBJ2-7,CAISGSAGGSYEQYF,TGTGCCATCAGTGGAAGTGCGGGAGGATCGTACGAGCAGTACTTC
TRBD1,TRBV3-1/TRBV3-2,.,TRBJ2-7,CASSFGQGPYEQYF,TGTGCCAGCAGTTTCGGACAGGGACCCTACGAGCAGTACTTC
.,TRBV29-1,.,TRBJ1-1,CSVYEQGTATEAFF,TGCAGCGTCTACGAACAGGGTACGGCCACTGAAGCTTTCTTT
TRBD2,TRBV6-5,.,TRBJ2-7,CASSLSGASSYEQYF,TGTGCCAGCAGCCTTAGCGGGGCCAGCTCCTACGAGCAGTACTTC
.,TRBV24-1,.,TRBJ1-3,CATTGADGNTIYF,TGTGCCACCACAGGGGCTGATGGAAACACCATATATTTT
.,TRBV28,.,TRBJ2-7,CASSPSGGSSYEQYF,TGTGCCAGCAGTCCCAGTGGAGGGTCTTCTTACGAGCAGTACTTC
TRBD1,TRBV18,.,TRBJ2-2,CASSPRRGTGASGELFF,TGTGCCAGCTCACCACGTCGTGGAACAGGGGCTTCCGGGGAGCTGTTTTTT
TRBD1,TRBV5-1,.,TRBJ2-7,CASSSRTGIGEQYF,TGCGCCAGCAGTTCCCGGACAGGGATCGGCGAGCAGTACTTC
.,TRBV19,.,TRBJ1-2,CASYPGRTNYGYTF,TGTGCTTCCTACCCGGGTCGCACTAACTATGGCTACACCTTC
TRBD2,TRBV15,.,TRBJ2-3,CATSRVSGVTDTQYF,TGTGCCACCAGCAGAGTTAGCGGGGTCACAGATACGCAGTATTTT
.,TRBV28,.,TRBJ1-3,CASRNPPGGALGNTIYF,TGTGCCAGCAGAAACCCCCCGGGGGGCGCTTTGGGAAACACCATATATTTT
.,TRBV4-1,few,TRBJ1-5,CASSQDLAVGPQHF,TGCGCCAGCAGCCAAGATTTAGCAGTGGGGCCCCAGCATTTT
TRBD2,TRBV9,.,TRBJ2-5,CASSVESLAGVETQYF,TGTGCCAGCAGCGTAGAGAGTCTAGCGGGAGTAGAGACCCAGTACTTC
TRBD1,TRBV19,.,TRBJ1-6,CASNSPGQGTWPESLHF,TGTGCCAGTAATTCACCTGGACAGGGGACTTGGCCAGAGTCCCTCCACTTT
TRBD2,TRBV5-1,.,TRBJ2-7,CATKRLAGGSYEQYF,TGCGCCACCAAAAGACTAGCGGGAGGCTCCTACGAGCAGTACTTC
.,TRBV28,.,TRBJ2-1,CASRANLADRRGEQFF,TGTGCCAGCAGAGCCAACTTGGCGGATCGCCGGGGTGAGCAGTTCTTC
TRBD1,TRBV29-1,.,TRBJ1-4,CSVKQGAWEKLFF,TGCAGCGTCAAACAGGGGGCGTGGGAAAAACTGTTTTTT
.,TRBV30,.,TRBJ1-2,CAWRESYFYGYTF,TGTGCCTGGAGGGAGAGCTACTTCTATGGCTACACCTTC
TRBD1,TRBV5-1,.,TRBJ1-1,CASSLATGGHTEAFF,TGCGCCAGCAGCTTGGCGACAGGGGGCCACACTGAAGCTTTCTTT
.,TRBV28,.,TRBJ2-1,CASSFNVGRREHNEQFF,TGTGCCAGCAGTTTCAACGTGGGGCGGAGAGAACACAATGAGCAGTTCTTC
.,TRBV11-2,.,TRBJ1-3,CASSISVSGNTIYF,TGTGCCAGCAGTATCAGTGTCTCTGGAAACACCATATATTTT
TRBD2,TRBV5-1,.,TRBJ2-5,CASSLTTSGSGWETQYF,TGCGCCAGCAGCTTGACTACTAGCGGGAGTGGTTGGGAGACCCAGTACTTC
.,TRBV5-1,.,TRBJ1-2,CASSAGQHYGYTF,TGCGCCAGCAGCGCCGGACAGCACTATGGCTACACCTTC
TRBD1,TRBV19,.,TRBJ1-5,CASSIISGQTYSNQPQHF,TGTGCCAGTAGTATAATTTCGGGACAGACCTATAGCAATCAGCCCCAGCATTTT
TRBD2,TRBV5-1,.,TRBJ2-7,CASSAGLAGGNEQYF,TGCGCCAGCAGTGCGGGACTAGCGGGAGGGAACGAGCAGTACTTC
.,TRBV7-2,.,TRBJ1-5,CASSSSRFNQPQHF,TGTGCCAGCAGCTCTTCCAGGTTCAATCAGCCCCAGCATTTT
TRBD1,TRBV19,.,TRBJ1-2,CASKGTGGLRDGYTF,TGTGCCAGCAAGGGGACAGGGGGCCTCAGGGATGGCTACACCTTC
TRBD2,TRBV3-1/TRBV3-2,.,TRBJ2-5,CASSQVSGAQETQYF,TGTGCCAGCAGCCAAGTTAGCGGGGCACAAGAGACCCAGTACTTC
TRBD1,TRBV27,.,TRBJ1-2,CASSRDRAYGYTF,TGTGCCAGCAGCCGGGACAGGGCTTATGGCTACACCTTC
.,TRBV19,.,TRBJ1-1,CASSGGVTEAFF,TGTGCCAGTAGTGGGGGGGTCACTGAAGCTTTCTTT
.,TRBV5-1,.,TRBJ1-1,CASSGGTLNTEAFF,TGCGCCAGCAGCGGCGGGACCTTGAACACTGAAGCTTTCTTT
TRBD1,TRBV7-8,.,TRBJ1-2,CASTLQGASISGYTF,TGTGCCAGCACCCTCCAGGGGGCCTCGATTTCGGGCTACACCTTC
.,TRBV5-5,.,TRBJ1-2,CASSPTGVPNYGYTF,TGTGCCAGCAGCCCTACAGGAGTCCCTAACTATGGCTACACCTTC
TRBD1,TRBV7-8,.,TRBJ1-2,CASSLGTGQNYGYTF,TGTGCCAGCAGCCTGGGGACAGGACAGAACTATGGCTACACCTTC
TRBD2,TRBV5-1,.,TRBJ2-1,CASRLGREIAYNEQFF,TGCGCCAGCAGACTCGGGCGGGAGATCGCCTACAATGAGCAGTTCTTC
.,TRBV5-1,.,TRBJ2-7,CASSIGGLSSYEQYF,TGCGCCAGCAGCATTGGGGGCTTGAGCTCCTACGAGCAGTACTTC
TRBD1,TRBV19,few,TRBJ1-5,CASSIRQGGNQPQHF,TGTGCCAGTAGTATTAGACAGGGGGGTAATCAGCCCCAGCATTTT
TRBD1,TRBV19,.,TRBJ1-2,CASSPQGQGSVGYGYTF,TGTGCCAGTAGCCCTCAGGGACAGGGGAGTGTCGGCTATGGCTACACCTTC
TRBD2,TRBV19,once,TRBJ2-7,CASRPIAGVGEQYF,TGTGCCAGTAGACCTATAGCGGGAGTGGGGGAGCAGTACTTC
TRBD1,TRBV10-2,.,TRBJ1-2,CASSEAGGYSGYTF,TGCGCCAGCAGTGAGGCAGGGGGCTACAGTGGCTACACCTTC